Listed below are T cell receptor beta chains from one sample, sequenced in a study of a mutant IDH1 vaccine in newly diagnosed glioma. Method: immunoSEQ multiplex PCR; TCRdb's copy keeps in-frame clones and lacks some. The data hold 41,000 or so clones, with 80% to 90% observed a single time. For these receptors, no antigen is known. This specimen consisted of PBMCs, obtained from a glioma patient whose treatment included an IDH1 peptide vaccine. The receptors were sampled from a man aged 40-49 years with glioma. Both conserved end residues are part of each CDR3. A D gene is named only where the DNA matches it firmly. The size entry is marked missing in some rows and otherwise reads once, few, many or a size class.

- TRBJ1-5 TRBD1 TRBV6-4 CASRPTGFSNQPQHF TGTGCCAGCAGGCCGACAGGGTTTAGCAATCAGCCCCAGCATTTT
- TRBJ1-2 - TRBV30 CAGGLGGGYTF TGTGCCGGGGGACTGGGCGGGGGCTACACCTTC
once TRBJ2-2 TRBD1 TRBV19 CASMAGGLGGELFF TGTGCCAGTATGGCAGGGGGCCTCGGCGGGGAGCTGTTTTTT
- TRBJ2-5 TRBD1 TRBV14 CASSPDRATQYF TGTGCCAGCAGCCCGGACAGGGCGACCCAGTACTTC
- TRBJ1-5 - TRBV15 CATSRDVQGKMGNQPQHF TGTGCCACCAGCAGAGATGTCCAGGGGAAGATGGGCAATCAGCCCCAGCATTTT
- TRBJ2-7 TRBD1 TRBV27 CASSPLGTGQSEQYF TGTGCCAGCAGTCCCCTCGGGACAGGCCAGTCCGAGCAGTACTTC
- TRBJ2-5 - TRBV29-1 CSVRGTGEETQYF TGCAGCGTACGGGGGACCGGAGAAGAGACCCAGTACTTC
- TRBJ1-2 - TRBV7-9 CASSDEGGYTF TGTGCCAGCAGCGACGAGGGGGGCTACACCTTC
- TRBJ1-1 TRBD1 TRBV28 CAIADRVKGAFF TGTGCCATCGCGGACAGGGTGAAGGGAGCTTTCTTT
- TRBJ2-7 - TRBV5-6 CASTYFRSSGYEQYF TGTGCCAGCACCTACTTCCGGTCCTCAGGGTACGAGCAGTACTTC
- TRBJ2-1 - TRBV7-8 CASSFEGISYNEQFF TGTGCCAGCAGCTTTGAGGGGATCTCCTACAATGAGCAGTTCTTC
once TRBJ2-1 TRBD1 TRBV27 CASSLTGVVGQFF TGTGCCAGCAGTTTGACAGGGGTGGTGGGGCAGTTCTTC
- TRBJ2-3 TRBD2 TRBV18 CASSPGVGLAGTDTQYF TGTGCCAGCTCACCAGGCGTTGGCCTAGCGGGGACAGATACGCAGTATTTT
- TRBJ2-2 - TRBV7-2 CASSLGLRDTGELFF TGTGCCAGCAGCTTAGGGTTGCGGGACACCGGGGAGCTGTTTTTT
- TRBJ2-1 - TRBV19 CASSPPKGPVRTEQFF TGTGCCAGTAGTCCCCCAAAGGGCCCCGTTCGTACGGAGCAGTTCTTC
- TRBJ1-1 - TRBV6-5 CASSRDTEAFF TGTGCCAGCAGTAGAGACACTGAAGCTTTCTTT
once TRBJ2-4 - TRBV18 CASSLFEGKNIQYF TGTGCCAGCTCACTGTTTGAGGGCAAAAACATTCAGTACTTC
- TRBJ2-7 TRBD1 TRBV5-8 CASSLTGTGAYEQYF TGTGCCAGCAGCCTAACCGGGACAGGGGCCTACGAGCAGTACTTC
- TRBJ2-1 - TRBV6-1 CASQLYNEQFF TGTGCCAGCCAACTGTACAATGAGCAGTTCTTC
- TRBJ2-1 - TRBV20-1 CSASPRYEQFF TGCAGTGCTTCCCCTAGATATGAGCAGTTCTTC